A single sample gave rise to the 12 T cell receptor beta chains below, sequenced in a study of cytomegalovirus exposure and HLA in healthy donors. The PCR contained 60 Vbeta and 13 Jbeta primers. Libraries were prepared by immunoSEQ multiplex PCR; TCRdb keeps only in-frame clonotypes and omits some of them. This sample's table reports 150,000 to 200,000 clones. The sequenced sample was PBMCs. The receptor set was obtained from a man aged 25 to 45 in good health and CMV-seronegative.

The J gene is TRBJ2-3, the V gene TRBV29-1, with 10 positions matching TRBD2. The germline V gene has CDR1 SQVTM and CDR2 ANQGSEA. Trimming removed 4 bases from V and 1 base from J; junction bases left unmatched: 2. The CDR3 contains 14 residues. DNA of the CDR3: TGCAGCGTTGCCGGGACTAGCGGCACAGATACGCAGTATTTT. It specifies CSVAGTSGTDTQYF.

The rearrangement uses TRBV19 and TRBJ1-5; no reliable D call. Germline V gene sequence: CDR1 LNHDA, CDR2 SQIVND (reference sequence). Trimming removed 7 bases from V and 0 bases from J, with 10 bases in between. The CDR3 is made up of 14 amino acids. CDR3 coding DNA: TGTGCCAGTACCCACTTCAATAGCAATCAGCCCCAGCATTTT. It yields the protein CASTHFNSNQPQHF. Based on the CDR3 plus reference TRBV19 and TRBJ1-5, the full variable domain is DGGITQSPKYLFRKEGQNVTLSCEQNLNHDAMYWYRQDPGQGLRLIYYSQIVNDFQKGDIAEGYSVSREKKESFPLTVTSAQKNPTAFYLCASTHFNSNQPQHFGDGTRLSIL.

As concerns this clone: Since the CDR3 does not end with the conserved phenylalanine or tryptophan, this likely comes from a read error. No DNA is shown, since the ends of the CDR3 on it are uncertain; the CDR3 is the one TCRdb lists. The genes are TRBV6-5 and TRBJ1-1; the table's D call TRBD1 went unverified against the DNA. Germline V gene lookup returns CDR1 MNHEY and CDR2 SVGAGI. The CDR3 adds up to 14 amino acids, both ends counted. The CDR3 here is CASSYLRVAGRSFL.

The CDR3 nucleotides read TGTGCCAGCAGACAATTAACAGGGTTTCTGGACGAGCAGTACTTC. Its protein product is CASRQLTGFLDEQYF. The genes are TRBV27 and TRBJ2-5, with a weak D call TRBD1 (6 bases). The last part of the DNA fits TRBJ2-7 better; the J call may be wrong. The CDR3 contains 15 residues. Germline values: CDR1 MNHEY, CDR2 SMNVEV (reference sequence).

The chain employs TRBV9 and TRBJ1-5; 9 bases match TRBD1. There are 15 residues in the CDR3. Germline V gene data show CDR1 as SGDLS and CDR2 as YYNGEE. V was clipped by 4 bases and J by 1 base; unmatched bases: 3. CDR3 DNA: TGTGCCAGCAGCCGACAGGGGGAGAGCAATCAGCCCCAGCATTTT. Translating it yields CASSRQGESNQPQHF.

The chain uses TRBV4-1 and TRBJ1-4; TRBD1 matches at 7 bases. Germline V CDR1 and CDR2: MGHRA, YSYEKL. V was clipped by 5 bases and J by 7 bases; unmatched bases: 16. This CDR3 is built from 17 residues. The DNA for the CDR3 is TGCGCCAGCAGCGTCGCCCCTGGAGGGGGCTTCGGTGAAAAACTGTTTTTT. Residues: CASSVAPGGGFGEKLFF.

The CDR3 coding sequence is TGTGCCAGCAGTTTAGCCGACAGGAACACTGAAGCTTTCTTT. It yields the protein CASSLADRNTEAFF. The rearrangement links TRBV28 to TRBJ1-1; possible D gene TRBD1, 5 bases. Germline V gene data show CDR1 as MDHEN and CDR2 as SYDVKM. The CDR3 is 14 residues long. The ends were cut back, 2 bases at V and 1 base at J, with 8 bases in the middle. The full variable domain, its missing parts supplied by reference TRBV28 and TRBJ1-1, is DVKVTQSSRYLVKRTGEKVFLECVQDMDHENMFWYRQDPGLGLRLIYFSYDVKMKEKGDIPEGYSVSREKKERFSLILESASTNQTSMYLCASSLADRNTEAFFGQGTRLTVV.

This sequence joins TRBV10-1 and TRBJ1-5, with D maybe TRBD1 (6 bases). The CDR3 contains 14 residues. V was shortened by 6 bases and J by 8 bases, with 17 bases between the two germline ends. Germline-derived CDR1 and CDR2 are WNHNN and SYGVQD (reference sequence). The CDR3, as DNA: TGCGCCAGCAGCGAGAGTGGACAGCCGAAGCCCCAGCATTTT. This codes for CASSESGQPKPQHF.

This chain uses TRBV10-3 with TRBJ2-2, with a tentative D call TRBD1 (6 bases). V lost 5 bases, J lost 4 bases, and 14 bases lay in between. CDR1 ENHRY and CDR2 SYGVKD come from the germline V gene. CDR3 length: 15 amino acids. CDR3 nucleotide sequence: TGTGCCATCAGTCTCCGGGACACATTCACCGGGGAGCTGTTTTTT. Protein: CAISLRDTFTGELFF.

This chain uses TRBV19 with TRBJ1-4; weak D call: TRBD1 (5 bases). Germline CDR1 is LNHDA and CDR2 is SQIVND (reference sequence). The germline V and J ends were trimmed by 5 bases and 8 bases, with 21 bases remaining between them. The CDR3 runs 16 residues. Here the CDR3 reads CASSSTRAYGKEKLFF. CDR3 coding DNA: TGTGCCAGTAGTTCGACCAGGGCTTACGGCAAGGAAAAACTGTTTTTT.

This chain uses TRBV11-2 with TRBJ2-7; tentative D call: TRBD1 (6 bases). Trimming shortened V by 1 base and J by 6 bases, and 7 bases separated the two germline ends. Germline V gene data show CDR1 as SGHAT and CDR2 as FQNNGV. The CDR3 spans 12 residues. The CDR3 nucleotides are TGTGCCAGCAGCTTAGCAGGGGTCGAGCAGTACTTC. Protein: CASSLAGVEQYF.

This rearrangement joins TRBV5-4 to TRBJ1-2, with D tentatively TRBD1 (5 bases). Per germline, CDR1 SGHNT and CDR2 YYREEE (reference sequence). The CDR3 covers 13 residues. Trimming shortened V by 3 bases and J by 8 bases, and 14 bases separated the two germline ends. The CDR3 DNA follows: TGTGCCAGCAGCTCGACGCAGGGAGGCGGCTACACCTTC. This gives the protein CASSSTQGGGYTF.